A selection of T cell receptor beta chains follows, all from one sample in a study of cytomegalovirus exposure and HLA in healthy donors. Clones were read by immunoSEQ multiplex PCR, and TCRdb kept only the in-frame ones, dropping some. The table shows about 130,000 clones, with about 96% occurring only once. Sequences were obtained from PBMCs. The source of these receptors is a man younger than 30 in good health and CMV-seronegative. Each CDR3 is given without its conserved first and last residue.

CDR3: ASSSTRLIANYGYT
V: TRBV28

CDR3: ASSWAGDNQPQH
V: TRBV6-5

CDR3: ASSPPGLTSYEQY
V: TRBV7-2

CDR3: ATSRVPGAGGPQH
V: TRBV15

CDR3: ASSYSAGGNSGELF
V: TRBV6-6

CDR3: ASSPGTGDGYT
V: TRBV27

CDR3: ASSPPSRQANYGYT
V: TRBV7-9

CDR3: ASTSRDSFFSQY
V: TRBV6-6

CDR3: ASSSPALQGLNEKLF
V: TRBV7-9

CDR3: ASSLDSGTSEIQETQY
V: TRBV11-2

CDR3: ASSLDSIYGYT
V: TRBV5-4

CDR3: ASRGQGRRGSGNTIY
V: TRBV2

CDR3: ASSRVVGETQY
V: TRBV6-5

CDR3: ASSQYRGQPQH
V: TRBV4-2

CDR3: ASSLTTSSYNEQF
V: TRBV4-2

CDR3: ASSPRGTQSHNEQF
V: TRBV9

CDR3: ASSVTGNQPQH
V: TRBV7-8

CDR3: ASSRTGHDEQY
V: TRBV6-5

CDR3: ASSPQGDGTEAF
V: TRBV18

CDR3: ASQNPGVGYGYT
V: TRBV5-1

CDR3: AWSGLIAGGRNEQF
V: TRBV30

CDR3: ASSYSTGNEQF
V: TRBV6-5

CDR3: AWSDQGGLNTEAF
V: TRBV30

CDR3: ATGRDKGRQPQH
V: TRBV6-5